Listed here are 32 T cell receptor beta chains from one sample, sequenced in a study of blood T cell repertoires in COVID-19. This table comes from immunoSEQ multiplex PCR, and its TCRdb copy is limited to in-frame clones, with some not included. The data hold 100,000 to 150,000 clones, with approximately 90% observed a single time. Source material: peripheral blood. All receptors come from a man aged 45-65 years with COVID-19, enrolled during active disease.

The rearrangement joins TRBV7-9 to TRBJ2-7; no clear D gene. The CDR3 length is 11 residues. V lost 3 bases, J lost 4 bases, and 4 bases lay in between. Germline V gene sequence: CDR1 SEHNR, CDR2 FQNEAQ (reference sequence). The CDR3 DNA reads TGTGCCAGCAGCTTGGAGTACGAGCAGTACTTC. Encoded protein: CASSLEYEQYF.

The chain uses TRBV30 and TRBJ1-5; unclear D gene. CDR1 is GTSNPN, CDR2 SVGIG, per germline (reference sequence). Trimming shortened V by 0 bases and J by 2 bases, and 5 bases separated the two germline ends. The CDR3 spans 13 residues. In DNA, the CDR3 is TGTGCCTGGAGTGTTCGAGGCAATCAGCCCCAGCATTTT. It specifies CAWSVRGNQPQHF.

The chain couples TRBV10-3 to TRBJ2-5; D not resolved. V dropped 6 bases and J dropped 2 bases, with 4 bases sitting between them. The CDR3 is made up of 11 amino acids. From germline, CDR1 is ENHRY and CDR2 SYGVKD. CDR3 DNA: TGTGCCATCAGGACTCAAGAGACCCAGTACTTC. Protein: CAIRTQETQYF.

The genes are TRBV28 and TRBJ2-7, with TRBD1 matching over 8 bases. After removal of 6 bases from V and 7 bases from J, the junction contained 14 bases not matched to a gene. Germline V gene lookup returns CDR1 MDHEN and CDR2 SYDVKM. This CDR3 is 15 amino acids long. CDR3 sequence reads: CASSPIGQGPWEQYF. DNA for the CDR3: TGTGCCAGCAGCCCTATAGGACAGGGCCCTTGGGAGCAGTACTTC. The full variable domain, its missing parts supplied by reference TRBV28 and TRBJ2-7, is DVKVTQSSRYLVKRTGEKVFLECVQDMDHENMFWYRQDPGLGLRLIYFSYDVKMKEKGDIPEGYSVSREKKERFSLILESASTNQTSMYLCASSPIGQGPWEQYFGPGTRLTVT.

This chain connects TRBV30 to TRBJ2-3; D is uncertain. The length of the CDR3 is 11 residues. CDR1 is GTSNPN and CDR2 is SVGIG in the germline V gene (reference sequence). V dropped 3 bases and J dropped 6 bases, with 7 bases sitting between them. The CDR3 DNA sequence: TGTGCCTGGAGCCGAGCGGATACGCAGTATTTT. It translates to CAWSRADTQYF. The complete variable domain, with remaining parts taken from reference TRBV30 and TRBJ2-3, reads SQTIHQWPATLVQPVGSPLSLECTVEGTSNPNLYWYRQAAGRGLQLLFYSVGIGQISSEVPQNLSASRPQDRQFILSSKKLLLSDSGFYLCAWSRADTQYFGPGTRLTVL.

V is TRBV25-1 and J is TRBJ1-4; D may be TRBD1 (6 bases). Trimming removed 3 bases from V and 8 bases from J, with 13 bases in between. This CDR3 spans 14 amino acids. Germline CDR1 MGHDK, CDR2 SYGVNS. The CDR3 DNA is TGTGCCAGCAGTGACGGAGGCAGGGGAGAAAAACTGTTTTTT. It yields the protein CASSDGGRGEKLFF.

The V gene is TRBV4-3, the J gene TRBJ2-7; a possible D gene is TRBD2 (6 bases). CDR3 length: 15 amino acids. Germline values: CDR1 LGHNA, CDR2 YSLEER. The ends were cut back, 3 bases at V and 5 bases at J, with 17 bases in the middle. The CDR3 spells CASSQEGPGSNEQYF. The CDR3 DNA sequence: TGCGCCAGCAGCCAGGAGGGTCCTGGCTCGAACGAGCAGTACTTC.

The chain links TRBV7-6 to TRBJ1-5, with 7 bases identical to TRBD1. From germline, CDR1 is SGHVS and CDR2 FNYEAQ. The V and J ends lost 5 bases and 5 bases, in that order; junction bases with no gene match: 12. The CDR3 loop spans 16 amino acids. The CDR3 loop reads CASSPGVQGTDQPQHF. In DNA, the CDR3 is TGTGCCAGCAGCCCCGGCGTACAGGGGACGGATCAGCCCCAGCATTTT.

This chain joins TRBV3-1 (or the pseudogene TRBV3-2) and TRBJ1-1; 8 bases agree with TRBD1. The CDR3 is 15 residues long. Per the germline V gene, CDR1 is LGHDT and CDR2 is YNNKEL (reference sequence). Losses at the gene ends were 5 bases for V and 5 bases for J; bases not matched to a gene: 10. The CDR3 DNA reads TGTGCCAGCAGCTCCCGGGACAGGCGACGTACTGAAGCTTTCTTT. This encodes CASSSRDRRRTEAFF.

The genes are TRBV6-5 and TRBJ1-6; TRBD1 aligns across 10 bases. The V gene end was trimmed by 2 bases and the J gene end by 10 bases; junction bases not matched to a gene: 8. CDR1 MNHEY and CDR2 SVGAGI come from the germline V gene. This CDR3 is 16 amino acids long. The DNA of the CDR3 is TGTGCCAGCAGTTACATGGGGACAGGGGTAGGATCACCCCTCCACTTT. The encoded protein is CASSYMGTGVGSPLHF.

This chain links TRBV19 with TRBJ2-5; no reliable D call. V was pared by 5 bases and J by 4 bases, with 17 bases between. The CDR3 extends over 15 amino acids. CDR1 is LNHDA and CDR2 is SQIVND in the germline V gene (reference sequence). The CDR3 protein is CASSVRPVQTETQYF. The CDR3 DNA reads TGTGCCAGTAGTGTACGTCCGGTCCAAACAGAGACCCAGTACTTC.

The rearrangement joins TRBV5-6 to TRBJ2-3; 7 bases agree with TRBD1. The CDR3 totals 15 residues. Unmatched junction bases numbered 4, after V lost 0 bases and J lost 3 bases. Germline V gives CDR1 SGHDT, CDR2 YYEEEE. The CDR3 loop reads CASSLVRGRTDTQYF. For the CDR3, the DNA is TGTGCCAGCAGCTTGGTAAGGGGGCGAACAGATACGCAGTATTTT.

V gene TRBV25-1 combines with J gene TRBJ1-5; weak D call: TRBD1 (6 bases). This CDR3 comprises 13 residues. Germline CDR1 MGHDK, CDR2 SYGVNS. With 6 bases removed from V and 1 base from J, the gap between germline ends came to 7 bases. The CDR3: CASRGGSNQPQHF. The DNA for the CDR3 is TGTGCCAGCAGAGGGGGAAGCAATCAGCCCCAGCATTTT.

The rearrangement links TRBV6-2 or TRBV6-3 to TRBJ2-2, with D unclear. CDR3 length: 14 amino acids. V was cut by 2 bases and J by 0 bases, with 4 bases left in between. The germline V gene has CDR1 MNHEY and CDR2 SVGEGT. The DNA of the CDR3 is TGTGCCAGCAGTTACCTACCGAACACCGGGGAGCTGTTTTTT. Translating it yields CASSYLPNTGELFF.

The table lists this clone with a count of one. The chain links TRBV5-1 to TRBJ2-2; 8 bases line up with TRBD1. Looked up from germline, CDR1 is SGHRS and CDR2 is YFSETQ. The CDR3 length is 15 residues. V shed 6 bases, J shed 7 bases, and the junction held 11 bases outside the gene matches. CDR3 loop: CASNTGQGANGELFF. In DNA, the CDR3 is TGCGCCAGCAATACCGGGCAGGGGGCGAACGGGGAGCTGTTTTTT.

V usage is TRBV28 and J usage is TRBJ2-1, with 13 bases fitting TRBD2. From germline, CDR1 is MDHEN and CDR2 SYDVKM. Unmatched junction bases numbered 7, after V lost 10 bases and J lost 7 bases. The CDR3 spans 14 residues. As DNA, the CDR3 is TGTGCCACCTGGGGACTAGCGGGGCTTAATGAGCAGTTCTTC. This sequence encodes CATWGLAGLNEQFF.

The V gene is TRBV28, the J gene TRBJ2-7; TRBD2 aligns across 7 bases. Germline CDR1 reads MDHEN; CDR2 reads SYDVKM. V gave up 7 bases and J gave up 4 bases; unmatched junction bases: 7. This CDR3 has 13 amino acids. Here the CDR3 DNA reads TGTGCCAGCAACCCTGGGGGGGGTTACGAGCAGTACTTC. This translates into CASNPGGGYEQYF.

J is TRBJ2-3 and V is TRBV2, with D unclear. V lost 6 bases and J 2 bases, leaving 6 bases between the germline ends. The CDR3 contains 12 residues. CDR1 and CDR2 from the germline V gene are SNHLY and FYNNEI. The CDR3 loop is CASRELTDTQYF. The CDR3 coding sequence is TGTGCCAGCAGGGAGCTCACAGATACGCAGTATTTT.

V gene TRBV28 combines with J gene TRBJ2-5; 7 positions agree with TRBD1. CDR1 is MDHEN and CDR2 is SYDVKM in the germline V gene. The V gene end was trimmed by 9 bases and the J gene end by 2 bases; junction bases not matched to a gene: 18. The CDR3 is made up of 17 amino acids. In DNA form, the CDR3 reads TGTGCCAGTAGAACTGACAGGGCCGAGAAAGCGCAAGAGACCCAGTACTTC. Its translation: CASRTDRAEKAQETQYF.

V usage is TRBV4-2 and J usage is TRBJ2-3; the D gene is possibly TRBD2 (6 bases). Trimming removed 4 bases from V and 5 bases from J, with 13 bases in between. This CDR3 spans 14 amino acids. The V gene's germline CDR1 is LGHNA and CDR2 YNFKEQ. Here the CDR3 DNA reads TGTGCCAGCAGCCTTGAGACTAGGGGAGATACGCAGTATTTT. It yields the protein CASSLETRGDTQYF.

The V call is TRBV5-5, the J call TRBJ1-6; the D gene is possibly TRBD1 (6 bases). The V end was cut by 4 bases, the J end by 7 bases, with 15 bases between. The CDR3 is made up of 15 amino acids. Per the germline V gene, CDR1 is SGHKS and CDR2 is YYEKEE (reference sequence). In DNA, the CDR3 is TGTGCCAGCAGCCCGCCAGGACAGTTAAATTCACCCCTCCACTTT. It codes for CASSPPGQLNSPLHF.

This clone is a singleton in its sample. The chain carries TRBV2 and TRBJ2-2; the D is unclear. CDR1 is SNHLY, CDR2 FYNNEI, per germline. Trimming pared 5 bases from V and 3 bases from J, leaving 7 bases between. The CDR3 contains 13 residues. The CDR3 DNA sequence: TGTGCCAGCAGTCGTTCGGACACCGGGGAGCTGTTTTTT. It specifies CASSRSDTGELFF.

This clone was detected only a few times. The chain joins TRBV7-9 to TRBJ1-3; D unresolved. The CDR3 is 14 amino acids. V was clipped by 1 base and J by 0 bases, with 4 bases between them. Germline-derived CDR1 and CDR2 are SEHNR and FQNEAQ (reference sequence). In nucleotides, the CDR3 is TGTGCCAGCAGCTTAGGGGCCTCTGGAAACACCATATATTTT. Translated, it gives CASSLGASGNTIYF.

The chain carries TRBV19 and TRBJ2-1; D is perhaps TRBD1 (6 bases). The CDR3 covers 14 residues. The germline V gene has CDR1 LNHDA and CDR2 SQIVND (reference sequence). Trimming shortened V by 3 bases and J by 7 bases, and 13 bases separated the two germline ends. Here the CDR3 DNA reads TGTGCCAGTAGTATCGGGCCAGGGGTGAATGAGCAGTTCTTC. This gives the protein CASSIGPGVNEQFF.

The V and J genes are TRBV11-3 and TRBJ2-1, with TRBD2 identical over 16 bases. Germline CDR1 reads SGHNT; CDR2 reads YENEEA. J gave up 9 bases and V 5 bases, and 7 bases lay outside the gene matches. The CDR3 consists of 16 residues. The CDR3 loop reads CASSPGLAGGRSEQFF. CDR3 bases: TGTGCCAGCAGCCCGGGACTAGCGGGAGGGCGGTCTGAGCAGTTCTTC.

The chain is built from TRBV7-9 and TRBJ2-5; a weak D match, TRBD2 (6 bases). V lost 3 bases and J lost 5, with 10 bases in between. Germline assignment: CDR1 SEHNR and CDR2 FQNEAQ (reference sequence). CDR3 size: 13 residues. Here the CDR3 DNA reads TGTGCCAGCAGCTTGACTAGTCTGGAGACCCAGTACTTC. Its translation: CASSLTSLETQYF.

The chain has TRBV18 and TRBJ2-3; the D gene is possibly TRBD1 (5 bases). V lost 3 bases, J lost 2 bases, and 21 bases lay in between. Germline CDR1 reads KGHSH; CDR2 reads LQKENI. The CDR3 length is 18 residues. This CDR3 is CASSPKFVTDRFTDTQYF. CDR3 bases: TGTGCCAGCTCACCGAAGTTTGTGACAGACAGATTCACAGATACGCAGTATTTT.

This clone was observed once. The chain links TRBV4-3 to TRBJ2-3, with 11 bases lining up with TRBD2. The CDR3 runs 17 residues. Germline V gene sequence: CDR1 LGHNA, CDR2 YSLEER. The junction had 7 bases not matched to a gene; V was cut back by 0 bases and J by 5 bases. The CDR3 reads CASSQETTSGAVDTQYF. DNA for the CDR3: TGCGCCAGCAGCCAAGAAACGACTAGCGGGGCGGTAGATACGCAGTATTTT.

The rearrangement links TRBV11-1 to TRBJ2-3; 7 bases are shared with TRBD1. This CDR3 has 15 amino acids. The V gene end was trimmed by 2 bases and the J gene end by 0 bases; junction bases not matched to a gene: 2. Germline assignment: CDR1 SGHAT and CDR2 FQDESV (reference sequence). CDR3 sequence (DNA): TGTGCCAGCAGCTTAAGGGGACAGAGCACAGATACGCAGTATTTT. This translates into CASSLRGQSTDTQYF.

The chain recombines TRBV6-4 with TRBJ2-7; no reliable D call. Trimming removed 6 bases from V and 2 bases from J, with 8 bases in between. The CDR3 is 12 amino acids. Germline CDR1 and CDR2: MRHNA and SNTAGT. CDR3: CASRQYTYEQYF. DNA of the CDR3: TGTGCCAGCAGACAGTATACCTACGAGCAGTACTTC.

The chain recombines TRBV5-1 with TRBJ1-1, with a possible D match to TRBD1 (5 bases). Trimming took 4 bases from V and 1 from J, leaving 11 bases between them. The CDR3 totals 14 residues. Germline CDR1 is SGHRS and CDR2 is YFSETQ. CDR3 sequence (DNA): TGCGCCAGCAGCCCTAGACAGCCGAACACTGAAGCTTTCTTT. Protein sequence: CASSPRQPNTEAFF.

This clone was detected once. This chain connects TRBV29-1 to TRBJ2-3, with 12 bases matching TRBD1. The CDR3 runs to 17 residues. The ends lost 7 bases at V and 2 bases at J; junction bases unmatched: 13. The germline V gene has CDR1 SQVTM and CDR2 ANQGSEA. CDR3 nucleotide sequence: TGCAGCGGCACACTGCGGGACAGGGGGCGCGTCACAGATACGCAGTATTTT. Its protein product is CSGTLRDRGRVTDTQYF.